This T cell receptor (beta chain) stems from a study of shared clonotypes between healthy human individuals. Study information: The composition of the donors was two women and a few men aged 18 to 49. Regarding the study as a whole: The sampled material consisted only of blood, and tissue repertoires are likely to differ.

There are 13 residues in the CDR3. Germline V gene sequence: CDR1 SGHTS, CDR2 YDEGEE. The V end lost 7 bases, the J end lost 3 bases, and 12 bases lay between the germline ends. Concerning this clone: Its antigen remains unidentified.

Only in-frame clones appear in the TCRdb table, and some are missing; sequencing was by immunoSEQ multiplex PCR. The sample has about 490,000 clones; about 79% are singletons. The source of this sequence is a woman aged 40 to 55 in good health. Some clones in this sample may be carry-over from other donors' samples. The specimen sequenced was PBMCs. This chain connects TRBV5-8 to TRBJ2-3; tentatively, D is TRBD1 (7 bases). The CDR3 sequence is CASLQGRTDTQYF. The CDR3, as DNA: TGTGCCAGCCTACAGGGGAGGACAGATACGCAGTATTTT.